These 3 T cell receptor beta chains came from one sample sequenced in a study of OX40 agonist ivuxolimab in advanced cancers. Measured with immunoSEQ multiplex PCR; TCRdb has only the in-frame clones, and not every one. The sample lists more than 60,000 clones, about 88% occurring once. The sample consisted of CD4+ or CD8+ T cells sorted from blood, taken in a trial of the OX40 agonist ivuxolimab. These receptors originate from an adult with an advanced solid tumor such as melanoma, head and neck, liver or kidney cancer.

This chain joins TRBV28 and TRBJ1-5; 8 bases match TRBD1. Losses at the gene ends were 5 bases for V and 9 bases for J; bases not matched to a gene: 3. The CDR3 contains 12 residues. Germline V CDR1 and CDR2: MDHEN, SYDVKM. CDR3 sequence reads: CASSDRGTPQHF. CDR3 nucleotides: TGTGCCAGCAGTGACAGGGGAACGCCCCAGCATTTT.

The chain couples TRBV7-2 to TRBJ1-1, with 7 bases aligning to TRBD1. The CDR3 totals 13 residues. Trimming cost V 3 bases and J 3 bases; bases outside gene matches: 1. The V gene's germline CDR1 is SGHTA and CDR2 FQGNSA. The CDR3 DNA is TGTGCCAGCAGCTTCGGACAGGACACTGAAGCTTTCTTT. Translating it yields CASSFGQDTEAFF.

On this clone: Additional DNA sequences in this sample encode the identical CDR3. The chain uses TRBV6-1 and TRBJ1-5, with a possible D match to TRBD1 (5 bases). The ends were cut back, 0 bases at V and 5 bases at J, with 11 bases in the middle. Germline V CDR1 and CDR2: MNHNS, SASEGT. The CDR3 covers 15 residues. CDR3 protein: CASSEAGGLDQPQHF. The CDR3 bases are TGTGCCAGCAGTGAAGCGGGGGGGTTAGATCAGCCCCAGCATTTT.